The clone carrying this TCR beta chain has just a few counts. What it binds is unknown. CDR3 size: 20 residues. Germline V gene lookup returns CDR1 MGHRA and CDR2 YSYEKL. With 3 bases removed from V and 8 bases from J, the gap between germline ends came to 32 bases. The method was immunoSEQ multiplex PCR; TCRdb's version includes in-frame clones alone and lacks a portion of them. Of approximately 130,000 clones in the sample, 65% to 90% were seen once. These data come from a study of T cell responses to AZD1222 COVID-19 vaccine. The study's findings and limits: Receipt of two AZD1222 doses was followed by a rise in Spike-specific TCR breadth and depth. Clonal diversity may have been underestimated in mostly white British donors. Spike was spanned by vaccine-associated CD4 TCRs, which were dominant at 160-218 and 743-854. Reportedly, nearly half the spike-specific TCRs target unmutated variant regions.

The V gene is TRBV4-1, the J gene TRBJ2-1; D is perhaps TRBD2 (6 bases). The clonotype was recovered from an adult who received the MenACWY meningococcal vaccine as a control. This specimen was peripheral blood, taken 28 days after the second dose of the MenACWY control vaccine. The CDR3: CASSQGRSGLAPQKGDEQFF. The CDR3, as DNA: TGCGCCAGCAGCCAGGGACGGAGCGGGTTAGCCCCTCAGAAGGGAGATGAGCAGTTCTTC.